Following are 4 T cell receptor beta chains from one sample sequenced in a study of blood T cell repertoires in COVID-19. The data were produced by immunoSEQ multiplex PCR, yet TCRdb's version contains in-frame clones alone and is incomplete. Among approximately 94,000 clones, under 90% were seen once, and the ten largest hold roughly 13%. The sample was peripheral blood. These receptors came from a human donor in a cohort sampled during active COVID-19.

The chain links TRBV2 to TRBJ2-3; the match to TRBD2 covers 16 bases. This CDR3 has 18 amino acids. CDR1 and CDR2 from the germline V gene are SNHLY and FYNNEI. V lost 6 bases to trimming and J lost 8 bases; unmatched junction nucleotides: 14. The CDR3 DNA follows: TGTGCCAGCAGGGGAGGAACGGGACTAGCGGGGGGGCTTGGTACGCAGTATTTT. This encodes CASRGGTGLAGGLGTQYF.

The CDR3 region is CASSPGTGGRETQYF. For the CDR3, the DNA is TGTGCCAGCAGCCCCGGGACAGGGGGTCGGGAGACCCAGTACTTC. The chain uses TRBV3-1 (or the pseudogene TRBV3-2) and TRBJ2-5; 11 bases map to TRBD1. The CDR3 consists of 15 residues. Germline trimming cut 4 bases from V and 5 bases from J; bases unmatched to any gene: 6. Germline values: CDR1 LGHDT, CDR2 YNNKEL (reference sequence).

This clone was observed a handful of times. The V and J genes are TRBV2 and TRBJ2-7; TRBD1 might be the D (5 bases). Germline V lookup: CDR1 SNHLY, CDR2 FYNNEI. V lost 3 bases and J lost 6, with 6 bases in between. The CDR3 spans 11 residues. CDR3 sequence reads: CASSDRVEQYF. The DNA of the CDR3 is TGTGCCAGCAGTGACAGGGTCGAGCAGTACTTC.

The chain combines TRBV7-2 with TRBJ1-1; 10 bases line up with TRBD1. Germline V lookup: CDR1 SGHTA, CDR2 FQGNSA. V shed 1 base and J 2 bases; nucleotides not matched to a gene: 1. The CDR3 consists of 15 residues. CDR3 nucleotide sequence: TGTGCCAGCAGCTTAGGACAGGGGGCTAACACTGAAGCTTTCTTT. Its protein is CASSLGQGANTEAFF.